Given below is one T cell receptor (beta chain) in context. Repertoires were generated with immunoSEQ multiplex PCR, while TCRdb's copy carries only in-frame clones and drops some. The sample shows about 240,000 clones, around 89% of them seen only once. V was pared by 5 bases and J by 4 bases, with 14 bases of the junction left unmatched. The CDR3 is 16 amino acids. Germline V CDR1 and CDR2: SNHLY, FYNNEI. Participants, about 18 to 89 years old, spanned some 23 US areas. This sample was included in a study of blood T cell repertoires in COVID-19. The specimen was PBMCs or T cells enriched from blood (not recorded which). The receptor's source is a man aged 35 to 55 who had recovered from COVID-19. This chain joins TRBV2 and TRBJ2-7; 7 bases are a match to TRBD1. The CDR3 coding sequence is TGTGCCAGCAGTTCATCTCTTCGGGACAGTGGTTACGAGCAGTACTTC. Its translation: CASSSSLRDSGYEQYF. Complete variable domain (other parts from reference TRBV2 and TRBJ2-7): EPEVTQTPSHQVTQMGQEVILRCVPISNHLYFYWYRQILGQKVEFLVSFYNNEISEKSEIFDDQFSVERPDGSNFTLKIRSTKLEDSAMYFCASSSSLRDSGYEQYFGPGTRLTVT.